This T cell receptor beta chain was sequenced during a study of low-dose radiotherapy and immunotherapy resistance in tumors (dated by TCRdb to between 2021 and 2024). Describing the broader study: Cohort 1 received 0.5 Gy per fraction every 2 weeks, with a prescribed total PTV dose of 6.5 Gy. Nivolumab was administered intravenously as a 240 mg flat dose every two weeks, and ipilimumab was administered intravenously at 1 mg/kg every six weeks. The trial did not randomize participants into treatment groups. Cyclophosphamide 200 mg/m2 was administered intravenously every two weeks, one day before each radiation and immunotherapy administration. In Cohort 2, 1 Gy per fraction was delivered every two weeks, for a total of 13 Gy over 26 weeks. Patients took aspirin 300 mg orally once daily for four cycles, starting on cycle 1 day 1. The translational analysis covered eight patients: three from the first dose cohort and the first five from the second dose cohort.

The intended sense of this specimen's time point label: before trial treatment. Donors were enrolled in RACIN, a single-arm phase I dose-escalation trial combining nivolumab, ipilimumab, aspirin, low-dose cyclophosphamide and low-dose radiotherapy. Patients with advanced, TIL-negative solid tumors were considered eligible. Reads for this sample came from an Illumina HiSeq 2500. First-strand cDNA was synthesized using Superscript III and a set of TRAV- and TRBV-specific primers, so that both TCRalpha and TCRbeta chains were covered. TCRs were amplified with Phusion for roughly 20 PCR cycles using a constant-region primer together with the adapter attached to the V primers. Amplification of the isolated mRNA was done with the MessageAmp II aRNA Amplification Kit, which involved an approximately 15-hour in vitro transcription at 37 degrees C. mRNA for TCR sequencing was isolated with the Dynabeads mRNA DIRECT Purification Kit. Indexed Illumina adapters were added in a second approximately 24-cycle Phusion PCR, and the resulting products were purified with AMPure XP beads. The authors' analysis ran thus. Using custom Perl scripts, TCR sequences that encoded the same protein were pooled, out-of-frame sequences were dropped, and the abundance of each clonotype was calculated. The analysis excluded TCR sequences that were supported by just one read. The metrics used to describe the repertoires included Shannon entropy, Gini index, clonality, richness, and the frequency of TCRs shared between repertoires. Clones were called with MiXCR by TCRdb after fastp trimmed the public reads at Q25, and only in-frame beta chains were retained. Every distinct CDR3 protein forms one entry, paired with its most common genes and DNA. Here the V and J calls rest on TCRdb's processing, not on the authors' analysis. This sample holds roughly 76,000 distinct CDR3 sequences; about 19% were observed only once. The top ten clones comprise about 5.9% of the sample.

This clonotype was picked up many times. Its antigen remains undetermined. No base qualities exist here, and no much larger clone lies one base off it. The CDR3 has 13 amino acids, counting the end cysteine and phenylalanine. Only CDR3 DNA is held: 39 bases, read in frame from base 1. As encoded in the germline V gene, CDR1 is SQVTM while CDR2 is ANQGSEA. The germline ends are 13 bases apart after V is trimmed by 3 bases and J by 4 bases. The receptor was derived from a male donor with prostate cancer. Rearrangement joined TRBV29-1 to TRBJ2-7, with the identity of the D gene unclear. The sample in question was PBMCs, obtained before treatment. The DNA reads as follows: TGCAGCGTTGAGGTGCGGAGCCGATACGAGCAGTACTTC. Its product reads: CSVEVRSRYEQYF.